This TCR beta chain emerged from a study of blood T cells in healthy people across ages. The sample holds a few counts of this clonotype. Germline V gene sequence: CDR1 DFQATT, CDR2 SNEGSKA (reference sequence). V was pared by 6 bases and J by 14 bases, with 19 bases between. CDR3 length: 11 amino acids. The authors ran a second PCR of about 7 to 12 cycles using a sample-barcoded 5' primer and a J-beta primer mix. Samples each returned at least 2.5 million CDR3-containing paired-end reads. MiXCR, run by TCRdb on the 5' RACE reads, gives a single entry per CDR3 protein. This table holds roughly 800,000 distinct CDR3 sequences, roughly 25% found once. The same specimen was also included in a second study, on T cells of mothers and their children. As that study records: In both related and unrelated pairs, TCR recombination output is shaped similarly by thymic selection.

The V call is TRBV20-1, the J call TRBJ2-5; perhaps D is TRBD1 or TRBD2 (5 bases each). Specimen: blood. The receptor's source is a boy aged 5-17 years in good health. In DNA form, the CDR3 reads TGCAGTGCCCTTCGGCCCGGGACCTATTACTTC. Its translation: CSALRPGTYYF.